This is a list of T cell receptor beta chains from one sample in a study of blood T cell repertoires in COVID-19. The data were produced by immunoSEQ multiplex PCR, yet TCRdb's version contains in-frame clones alone and is incomplete. The data show roughly 99,000 clones, with about nine tenths seen just once and roughly 1.2% held by the top ten. Sequencing was carried out using peripheral blood. The receptor set was obtained from a young woman with acute or convalescent COVID-19. The CDR3 runs from the conserved cysteine through the conserved F or W. Each record gives: D gene, V gene, J gene, clone size, CDR3 protein, CDR3 DNA. A D gene is named only where the DNA matches it firmly. The size of a clone is reported for some rows only, either as once, few or many, or as a class for expanded clones.

d_call: TRBD1
v_call: TRBV30
j_call: TRBJ1-2
clone_size: .
cdr3_aa: CAWIRGLSYGYTF
cdr3_nt: TGTGCCTGGATCAGGGGGCTTAGCTATGGCTACACCTTC

d_call: TRBD1
v_call: TRBV7-8
j_call: TRBJ1-3
clone_size: once
cdr3_aa: CASSPGTAQVYGNTIYF
cdr3_nt: TGTGCCAGCAGCCCCGGGACAGCTCAAGTCTATGGAAACACCATATATTTT

d_call: .
v_call: TRBV19
j_call: TRBJ1-2
clone_size: .
cdr3_aa: CASGGGSQMVLGYTF
cdr3_nt: TGTGCCAGTGGGGGAGGGTCGCAAATGGTTTTGGGCTACACCTTC

d_call: TRBD1
v_call: TRBV12-3/TRBV12-4
j_call: TRBJ2-5
clone_size: .
cdr3_aa: CASRTGAQETQYF
cdr3_nt: TGTGCCAGCAGGACAGGGGCCCAAGAGACCCAGTACTTC

d_call: TRBD2
v_call: TRBV29-1
j_call: TRBJ2-3
clone_size: .
cdr3_aa: CSTGTSGTDTQYF
cdr3_nt: TGCAGCACGGGGACTAGCGGTACGGATACGCAGTATTTT

d_call: TRBD1
v_call: TRBV10-3
j_call: TRBJ1-6
clone_size: once
cdr3_aa: CAISAGQGASNSPLHF
cdr3_nt: TGTGCCATCAGTGCCGGACAGGGGGCCTCTAATTCACCCCTCCACTTT

d_call: TRBD2
v_call: TRBV19
j_call: TRBJ2-2
clone_size: .
cdr3_aa: CASSIGTSGATGELFF
cdr3_nt: TGTGCCAGTAGTATAGGGACTAGCGGGGCCACCGGGGAGCTGTTTTTT

d_call: .
v_call: TRBV4-3
j_call: TRBJ1-4
clone_size: .
cdr3_aa: CASAKQGTTNEKLFF
cdr3_nt: TGCGCCAGCGCGAAACAGGGAACAACTAATGAAAAACTGTTTTTT

d_call: TRBD1
v_call: TRBV29-1
j_call: TRBJ1-2
clone_size: .
cdr3_aa: CSVEVMGQGRLGYTF
cdr3_nt: TGCAGCGTTGAGGTCATGGGACAGGGACGCCTTGGCTACACCTTC

d_call: TRBD1
v_call: TRBV5-3
j_call: TRBJ1-2
clone_size: .
cdr3_aa: CARSEIGDRGPTTHYGYTF
cdr3_nt: TGTGCCAGAAGCGAAATAGGTGACAGGGGGCCCACCACCCACTATGGCTACACCTTC

d_call: TRBD2
v_call: TRBV20-1
j_call: TRBJ2-1
clone_size: .
cdr3_aa: CSASLVDGTSGSAHNEQFF
cdr3_nt: TGCAGTGCTAGTCTTGTAGATGGGACTAGCGGGAGTGCGCACAATGAGCAGTTCTTC

d_call: .
v_call: TRBV7-9
j_call: TRBJ2-2
clone_size: .
cdr3_aa: CASSLRLSGNTGELFF
cdr3_nt: TGTGCCAGCAGCTTGCGTCTTAGCGGGAACACCGGGGAGCTGTTTTTT

d_call: .
v_call: TRBV4-1
j_call: TRBJ1-4
clone_size: .
cdr3_aa: CASSQEGGLGGEKLFF
cdr3_nt: TGCGCCAGCAGCCAAGAGGGAGGACTTGGCGGAGAAAAACTGTTTTTT

d_call: .
v_call: TRBV3-1/TRBV3-2
j_call: TRBJ2-7
clone_size: few
cdr3_aa: CASSQSLTGVSSYEQYF
cdr3_nt: TGTGCCAGCAGCCAAAGCCTGACGGGGGTGAGCTCCTACGAGCAGTACTTC

d_call: TRBD1
v_call: TRBV4-1
j_call: TRBJ2-1
clone_size: .
cdr3_aa: CASSLLGTGSYNEQFF
cdr3_nt: TGCGCCAGCAGCCTTTTAGGGACAGGTTCGTACAATGAGCAGTTCTTC

d_call: .
v_call: TRBV5-4
j_call: TRBJ1-1
clone_size: .
cdr3_aa: CASSFPQGETTF
cdr3_nt: TGTGCCAGCAGCTTCCCACAGGGAGAAACGACCTTT

d_call: TRBD1
v_call: TRBV4-3
j_call: TRBJ1-2
clone_size: .
cdr3_aa: CASSQTGQGAYYGYTF
cdr3_nt: TGCGCCAGCAGCCAGACGGGACAGGGGGCTTACTATGGCTACACCTTC

d_call: .
v_call: TRBV6-5
j_call: TRBJ1-1
clone_size: .
cdr3_aa: CASSYAARGNTEAFF
cdr3_nt: TGTGCCAGCAGTTACGCGGCTCGGGGGAACACTGAAGCTTTCTTT

d_call: TRBD1
v_call: TRBV6-1
j_call: TRBJ1-4
clone_size: once
cdr3_aa: CASSGDRGETNEKLFF
cdr3_nt: TGTGCCAGCAGTGGGGACAGGGGGGAAACTAATGAAAAACTGTTTTTT

d_call: TRBD1
v_call: TRBV28
j_call: TRBJ2-7
clone_size: .
cdr3_aa: CASSTPLRDRGREQYF
cdr3_nt: TGTGCCAGCAGTACCCCGTTGCGGGACAGGGGGAGAGAGCAGTACTTC

d_call: .
v_call: TRBV3-1/TRBV3-2
j_call: TRBJ2-1
clone_size: .
cdr3_aa: CASSPSGVGEQFF
cdr3_nt: TGTGCCAGCAGTCCCTCGGGAGTGGGTGAGCAGTTCTTC

d_call: TRBD2
v_call: TRBV19
j_call: TRBJ2-2
clone_size: .
cdr3_aa: CASTAGLAGGEDTGELFF
cdr3_nt: TGTGCCAGTACCGCCGGACTAGCGGGGGGGGAGGACACCGGGGAGCTGTTTTTT

d_call: TRBD1
v_call: TRBV13
j_call: TRBJ1-2
clone_size: few
cdr3_aa: CASSWGTGANYGYTF
cdr3_nt: TGTGCCAGCAGCTGGGGGACAGGAGCCAACTATGGCTACACCTTC

d_call: TRBD2
v_call: TRBV7-3
j_call: TRBJ2-1
clone_size: .
cdr3_aa: CASSPTGPTSGRPSEQFF
cdr3_nt: TGTGCCAGCAGCCCCACGGGCCCGACTAGCGGGAGGCCCAGCGAGCAGTTCTTC

d_call: TRBD1
v_call: TRBV27
j_call: TRBJ2-7
clone_size: .
cdr3_aa: CASSRDRGHNEQYF
cdr3_nt: TGTGCCAGCAGTCGAGACAGGGGGCACAACGAGCAGTACTTC

d_call: TRBD2
v_call: TRBV28
j_call: TRBJ2-7
clone_size: .
cdr3_aa: CASSLPNPRTSGPPGEQYF
cdr3_nt: TGTGCCAGCAGTTTGCCCAACCCCCGGACTAGCGGACCCCCGGGGGAGCAGTACTTC

d_call: TRBD1
v_call: TRBV2
j_call: TRBJ2-7
clone_size: .
cdr3_aa: CASTFETGLPHEQYF
cdr3_nt: TGTGCCAGCACCTTCGAGACAGGGCTCCCCCACGAGCAGTACTTC

d_call: TRBD1
v_call: TRBV30
j_call: TRBJ1-4
clone_size: .
cdr3_aa: CAWSFGTDNEKLFF
cdr3_nt: TGTGCCTGGAGTTTCGGGACAGATAATGAAAAACTGTTTTTT

d_call: .
v_call: TRBV27
j_call: TRBJ1-3
clone_size: once
cdr3_aa: CASRPRLGSGGNTIYF
cdr3_nt: TGTGCCAGCAGACCCCGACTGGGGTCGGGGGGAAACACCATATATTTT

d_call: TRBD1
v_call: TRBV7-4
j_call: TRBJ2-7
clone_size: .
cdr3_aa: CASHKRDRVNEQYF
cdr3_nt: TGTGCCAGCCATAAGAGGGACAGGGTAAACGAGCAGTACTTC

d_call: .
v_call: TRBV12-5
j_call: TRBJ2-5
clone_size: .
cdr3_aa: CASGFTLSQGETQYF
cdr3_nt: TGTGCTAGTGGTTTCACCCTGTCACAGGGTGAGACCCAGTACTTC

d_call: .
v_call: TRBV6-5
j_call: TRBJ1-1
clone_size: .
cdr3_aa: CASSSGGTEAFF
cdr3_nt: TGTGCCAGCAGTTCTGGCGGAACTGAAGCTTTCTTT

d_call: .
v_call: TRBV10-3
j_call: TRBJ1-2
clone_size: .
cdr3_aa: CAISESVSGYYGYTF
cdr3_nt: TGTGCCATCAGTGAGTCGGTTTCAGGGTACTATGGCTACACCTTC

d_call: .
v_call: TRBV27
j_call: TRBJ1-1
clone_size: .
cdr3_aa: CASRSLGEAFF
cdr3_nt: TGTGCCAGCAGGTCTCTCGGGGAAGCTTTCTTT

d_call: .
v_call: TRBV6-5
j_call: TRBJ1-1
clone_size: .
cdr3_aa: CASSYSITGSTEAFF
cdr3_nt: TGTGCCAGCAGTTACTCTATTACAGGGTCCACTGAAGCTTTCTTT

d_call: TRBD1
v_call: TRBV20-1
j_call: TRBJ1-2
clone_size: once
cdr3_aa: CSASQGARQIRGGYTF
cdr3_nt: TGCAGTGCTAGTCAGGGGGCCCGCCAGATCAGGGGTGGCTACACCTTC

d_call: TRBD2
v_call: TRBV4-1
j_call: TRBJ2-3
clone_size: .
cdr3_aa: CASSQTTSGDQDTQYF
cdr3_nt: TGCGCCAGCAGCCAAACGACTAGCGGGGACCAAGATACGCAGTATTTT

d_call: .
v_call: TRBV10-3
j_call: TRBJ2-5
clone_size: .
cdr3_aa: CAISTGRFQETQYF
cdr3_nt: TGTGCCATCAGCACGGGGAGGTTCCAAGAGACCCAGTACTTC

d_call: .
v_call: TRBV4-1
j_call: TRBJ1-2
clone_size: once
cdr3_aa: CASSQEAGTDYGYTF
cdr3_nt: TGCGCCAGCAGCCAAGAGGCAGGTACGGACTATGGCTACACCTTC

d_call: .
v_call: TRBV19
j_call: TRBJ1-1
clone_size: .
cdr3_aa: CASSIVSGDQNTEAFF
cdr3_nt: TGTGCCAGTAGTATAGTTTCGGGGGACCAGAACACTGAAGCTTTCTTT